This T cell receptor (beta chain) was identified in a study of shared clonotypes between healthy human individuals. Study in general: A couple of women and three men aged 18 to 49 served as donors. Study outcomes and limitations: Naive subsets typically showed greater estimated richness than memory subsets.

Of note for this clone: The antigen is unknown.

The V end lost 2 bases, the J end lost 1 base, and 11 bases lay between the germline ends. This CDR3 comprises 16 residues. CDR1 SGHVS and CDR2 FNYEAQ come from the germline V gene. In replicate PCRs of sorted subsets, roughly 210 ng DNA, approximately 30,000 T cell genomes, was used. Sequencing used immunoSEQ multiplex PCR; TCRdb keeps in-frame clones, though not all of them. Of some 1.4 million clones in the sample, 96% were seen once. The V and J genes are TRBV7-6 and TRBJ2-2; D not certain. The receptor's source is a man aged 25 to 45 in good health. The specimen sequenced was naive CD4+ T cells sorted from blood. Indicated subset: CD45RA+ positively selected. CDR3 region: CASSLQRRLNTGELFF. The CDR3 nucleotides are TGTGCCAGCAGCTTACAACGGAGACTGAACACCGGGGAGCTGTTTTTT.